The rows below give T cell receptor beta chains drawn from one sample of a study of post-analysis software for immune sequencing data. MiXCR, applied by TCRdb to the PCR reads, yields one record per CDR3 protein. This table has fewer than 550,000 distinct CDR3 sequences, roughly 34% appearing once. The sample taken for sequencing was blood. The receptors derive from a girl under 18 with multiple sclerosis. The CDR3 runs from the conserved cysteine through the conserved F or W. D genes are given only for firm matches. Clone size appears in some rows only: once, few, many, or a class for an expanded clone.

D | J | size | V | CDR3 | DNA
- | TRBJ1-2 | once | TRBV15 | CATSRDLRDISNYGYTF | TGTGCCACCAGCAGAGATCTCCGGGACATCTCTAACTATGGCTACACCTTC
- | TRBJ2-1 | once | TRBV7-2 | CASSIAHQRVQFF | TGTGCCAGCAGCATAGCGCACCAAAGGGTGCAGTTCTTC
- | TRBJ1-4 | - | TRBV6-8 | CASRDRPEEKLFF | TGTGCCAGCCGGGACCGTCCGGAGGAAAAACTGTTTTTT
- | TRBJ1-4 | - | TRBV11-2 | CASSRTLGRVTNEKLFF | TGTGCCAGCAGCCGGACATTGGGGCGGGTGACTAATGAAAAACTGTTTTTT
- | TRBJ1-4 | - | TRBV20-1 | CSARGTAINEKLFF | TGCAGTGCTAGAGGGACAGCAATTAATGAAAAACTGTTTTTT
- | TRBJ1-5 | - | TRBV7-2 | CASSLDRVNQPQHF | TGTGCCAGCAGCTTAGACAGGGTGAATCAGCCCCAGCATTTT
- | TRBJ2-5 | - | TRBV5-1 | CASSRLVLGPVEETQYF | TGCGCCAGCAGCCGACTCGTTTTAGGGCCCGTGGAGGAGACCCAGTACTTC
- | TRBJ1-2 | many | TRBV6-1 | CASSLDTVDYGYTF | TGTGCCAGCAGTTTGGACACCGTAGACTATGGCTACACCTTC
TRBD2 | TRBJ2-5 | - | TRBV14 | CASSQGRLAGGETQYF | TGTGCCAGCAGCCAAGGAAGGCTAGCGGGGGGTGAGACCCAGTACTTC
- | TRBJ2-3 | - | TRBV7-2 | CASSPNSVVRYF | TGTGCCAGCAGCCCCAACTCGGTTGTTCGGTATTTT
- | TRBJ1-2 | - | TRBV5-6 | CASSLDGLGRANYGYTF | TGTGCCAGCAGCTTGGATGGGCTTGGCCGCGCTAACTATGGCTACACCTTC
- | TRBJ2-4 | - | TRBV5-1 | CASSLASRGENIQYF | TGCGCCAGCAGCTTGGCCTCGAGGGGGGAAAACATTCAGTACTTC
- | TRBJ1-5 | - | TRBV19 | CASRGLAGVIQPQHF | TGTGCCAGTAGGGGACTGGCAGGGGTGATTCAGCCCCAGCATTTT
TRBD2 | TRBJ2-1 | few | TRBV7-2 | CASSSLAGGWNEQFF | TGTGCCAGCAGCTCTCTAGCGGGGGGCTGGAATGAGCAGTTCTTC
TRBD1 | TRBJ2-7 | few | TRBV7-9 | CASSLVLRGPTYEQYF | TGTGCCAGCAGCTTAGTGTTGAGGGGGCCCACCTACGAGCAGTACTTC
- | TRBJ2-3 | few | TRBV6-5 | CASSRGRTDTQYF | TGTGCCAGCAGTAGGGGTAGGACAGATACGCAGTATTTT
- | TRBJ2-5 | many | TRBV5-5 | CASSPWTVQETQYF | TGTGCCAGCAGCCCGTGGACAGTCCAAGAGACCCAGTACTTC
- | TRBJ1-6 | - | TRBV7-9 | CASSSGSSLHF | TGTGCCAGCAGCTCGGGTTCATCCCTCCACTTT
- | TRBJ2-5 | few | TRBV7-9 | CASSPTGGRVKIETQYF | TGTGCCAGCAGCCCCACCGGCGGCAGGGTAAAGATAGAGACCCAGTACTTC
- | TRBJ2-1 | few | TRBV12-3/TRBV12-4 | CASSPRLVSNEQFF | TGTGCCAGCAGTCCACGACTAGTCAGCAATGAGCAGTTCTTC
TRBD1 | TRBJ2-1 | few | TRBV20-1 | CSARQGLSYNEQFF | TGCAGTGCACGACAGGGTTTATCCTACAATGAGCAGTTCTTC
TRBD1 | TRBJ2-3 | - | TRBV4-1 | CASSQPRDRGNTQYF | TGCGCCAGCAGCCAACCTCGGGACAGGGGAAATACGCAGTATTTT
- | TRBJ1-5 | - | TRBV20-1 | CSARDHRDGNQPQHF | TGCAGTGCTAGAGATCACAGGGACGGCAATCAGCCCCAGCATTTT
TRBD2 | TRBJ2-5 | - | TRBV9 | CASSVARLAGGQETQYF | TGTGCCAGCAGCGTAGCTAGGCTAGCGGGGGGCCAAGAGACCCAGTACTTC
- | TRBJ1-1 | - | TRBV29-1 | CSVDRGTNTEAFF | TGCAGCGTTGACAGGGGTACGAACACTGAAGCTTTCTTT
- | TRBJ1-2 | - | TRBV3-1 | CASSQGSGGFSNYGYTF | TGTGCCAGCAGCCAAGGGTCTGGAGGATTTTCTAACTATGGCTACACCTTC
- | TRBJ1-1 | few | TRBV5-1 | CASSPEPGQQNTEAFF | TGCGCCAGCAGCCCCGAACCCGGACAGCAGAACACTGAAGCTTTCTTT
- | TRBJ2-7 | - | TRBV9 | CASSPVGGLYEQYF | TGTGCCAGCAGCCCAGTAGGGGGGCTCTACGAGCAGTACTTC
TRBD1 | TRBJ1-2 | many | TRBV3-1 | CASSQGQRNGYTF | TGTGCCAGCAGCCAGGGACAGCGTAATGGCTACACCTTC
- | TRBJ1-1 | few | TRBV19 | CASSISSLLGTEAFF | TGTGCCAGTAGTATTTCGAGTCTCCTGGGCACTGAAGCTTTCTTT
- | TRBJ1-1 | - | TRBV5-1 | CASSRETDSGAAFF | TGCGCCAGCAGCCGAGAAACGGACAGTGGGGCAGCTTTCTTT
- | TRBJ1-6 | - | TRBV11-2 | CASSLLAGIGRIHF | TGTGCCAGCAGCTTATTGGCAGGGATCGGGAGGATCCACTTT
- | TRBJ2-6 | - | TRBV6-6 | CASSYSVGALGANVLTF | TGTGCCAGCAGTTACTCCGTAGGGGCCTTAGGGGCCAACGTCCTGACTTTC
- | TRBJ2-5 | many | TRBV20-1 | CSARDHRGRSPETQYF | TGCAGTGCTAGAGATCACCGGGGGCGCTCCCCAGAGACCCAGTACTTC
- | TRBJ1-1 | few | TRBV9 | CASSVDPDSLDTEAFF | TGTGCCAGCAGCGTGGACCCGGACAGTCTGGACACTGAAGCTTTCTTT
- | TRBJ2-1 | few | TRBV20-1 | CSAGPGYNEQFF | TGCAGTGCAGGGCCCGGCTACAATGAGCAGTTCTTC
TRBD1 | TRBJ1-5 | - | TRBV4-1 | CASSSRDRVNQPQHF | TGCGCCAGCAGCTCCAGGGACAGGGTCAATCAGCCCCAGCATTTT
- | TRBJ2-5 | - | TRBV7-9 | CASSSAGLQGSIQYF | TGTGCCAGCAGCTCAGCGGGGTTGCAGGGGTCAATCCAGTACTTC